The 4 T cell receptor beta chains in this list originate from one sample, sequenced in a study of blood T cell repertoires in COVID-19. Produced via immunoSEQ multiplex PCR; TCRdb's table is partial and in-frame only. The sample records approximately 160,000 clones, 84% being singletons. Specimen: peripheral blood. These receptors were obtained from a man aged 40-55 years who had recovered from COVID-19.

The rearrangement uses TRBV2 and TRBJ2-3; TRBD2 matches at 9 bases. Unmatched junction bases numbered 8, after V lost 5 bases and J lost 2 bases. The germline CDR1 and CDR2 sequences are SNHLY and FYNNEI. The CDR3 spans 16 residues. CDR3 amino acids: CASSLAGGPNTDTQYF. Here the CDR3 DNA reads TGTGCCAGCAGTCTCGCGGGAGGGCCGAACACAGATACGCAGTATTTT.

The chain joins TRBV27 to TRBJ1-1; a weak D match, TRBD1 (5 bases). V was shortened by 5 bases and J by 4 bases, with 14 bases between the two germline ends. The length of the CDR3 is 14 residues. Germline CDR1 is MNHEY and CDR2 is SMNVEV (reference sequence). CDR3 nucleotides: TGTGCCAGCAGTACGTGGCGGGGGACCACTGAAGCTTTCTTT. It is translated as CASSTWRGTTEAFF.

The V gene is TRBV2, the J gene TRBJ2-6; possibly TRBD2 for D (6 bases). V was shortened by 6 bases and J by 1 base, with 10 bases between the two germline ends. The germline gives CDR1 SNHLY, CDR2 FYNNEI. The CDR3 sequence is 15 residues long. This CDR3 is CASRPTSSGANVLTF. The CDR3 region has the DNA TGTGCCAGCAGACCGACTAGTTCTGGGGCCAACGTCCTGACTTTC.

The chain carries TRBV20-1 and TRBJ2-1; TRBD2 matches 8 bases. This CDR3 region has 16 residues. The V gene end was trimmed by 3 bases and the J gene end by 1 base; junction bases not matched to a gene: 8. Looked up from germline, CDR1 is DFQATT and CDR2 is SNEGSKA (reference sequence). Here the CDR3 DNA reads TGCAGTGCTAGTTCTTTAGCGGGACCATCCTACAATGAGCAGTTCTTC. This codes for CSASSLAGPSYNEQFF.